The T cell receptor beta chain described here comes from a study of T cell clones after liver transplantation. About the study: Timepoints were pre-transplant, pre-withdrawal, and after withdrawal was completed or failed.

Concerning this clone itself: The antigen remains undetermined.

The CDR3 sequence is 14 residues long. CDR1 is MDHEN, CDR2 SYDVKM, per germline. Trimming removed 6 bases from V and 0 bases from J, with 9 bases in between. Produced via immunoSEQ multiplex PCR; TCRdb's table is partial and in-frame only. The sample comprises 55,000 to 80,000 clones, roughly nine tenths of which are singletons, and approximately 2.6% rests with the top ten. Study outcomes and limitations: Post-transplant, graft-donor-reactive CD4 TCRbeta sequences in blood dropped significantly in most of the 8 subjects.

The V and J genes are TRBV28 and TRBJ1-3; D gene unclear. This specimen consisted of CD4+ T cells from blood, obtained before liver transplant. This sequence was found in a human donor who received a liver transplant. The CDR3 protein is CASSRGSSGNTIYF. As DNA, the CDR3 is TGTGCCAGCAGCCGAGGGAGCTCTGGAAACACCATATATTTT.